This T cell receptor beta chain was obtained from a study of T cell changes during pregnancy in multiple sclerosis. Germline V gives CDR1 MNHEY, CDR2 SMNVEV (reference sequence). The CDR3 consists of 15 residues. V dropped 2 bases and J dropped 0; count of bases not matched to a gene: 4. Measured with immunoSEQ multiplex PCR; TCRdb has only the in-frame clones, and not every one. Among approximately 130,000 clones listed, about 95% were seen once. This clone was found once. This clonotype originated in a female donor with multiple sclerosis, enrolled in a pregnancy study. This material consisted of peripheral blood, taken after pregnancy. The rearrangement joins TRBV27 to TRBJ2-7; 7 bases are shared with TRBD1. The CDR3 sequence: CASSLLRGTSYEQYF. The DNA of the CDR3 is TGTGCCAGCAGTTTACTCAGGGGGACCTCCTACGAGCAGTACTTC.